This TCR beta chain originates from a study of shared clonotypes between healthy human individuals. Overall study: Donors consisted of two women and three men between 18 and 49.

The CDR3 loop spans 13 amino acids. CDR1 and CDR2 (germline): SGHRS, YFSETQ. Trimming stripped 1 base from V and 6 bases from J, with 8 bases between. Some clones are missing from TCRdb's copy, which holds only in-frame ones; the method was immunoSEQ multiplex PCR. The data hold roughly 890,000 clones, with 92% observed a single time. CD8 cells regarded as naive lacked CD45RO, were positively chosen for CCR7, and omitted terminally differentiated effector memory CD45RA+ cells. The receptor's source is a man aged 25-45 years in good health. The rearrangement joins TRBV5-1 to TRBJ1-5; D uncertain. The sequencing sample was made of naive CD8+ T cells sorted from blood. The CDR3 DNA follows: TGCGCCAGCAGCTTGCGGGCGGGTCAGCCCCAGCATTTT. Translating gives CASSLRAGQPQHF.